This T cell receptor (beta chain) was identified in a study of early T cells in non-severe SARS-CoV-2 infection. In the study overall: Chains from this unsorted whole-blood bulk RNA could not be paired. The study, taken as a whole, reports: In VDJdb matching, anti-spike CD8 responses were favored while private and CD4 specificities went missing.

This clonotype was counted at least ten times. Its antigen is currently unknown. The protocol attached unique molecular identifiers to individual cDNA molecules. From the 5' RACE reads, TCRdb called clonotypes with MiXCR, one entry per CDR3 protein. This sample has about 48,000 distinct CDR3 sequences; over 5% occur once, and the top ten carry about 7%. The sequences come from whole blood, collected at baseline. The receptor was isolated from an adult who was a healthcare worker with PCR-confirmed SARS-CoV-2 infection or an uninfected control (not recorded which).

CDR3 DNA sequence: TGCAGTGTCCCCGGCAGGCTCTCCTACGAGCAGTACTTC. Translated: CSVPGRLSYEQYF. The chain carries TRBV20-1 and TRBJ2-7; D gene unclear. The CDR3 runs 13 residues. The V gene lost 7 bases and the J gene lost 0 bases, with 13 bases spanning the gap. The germline V gene has CDR1 DFQATT and CDR2 SNEGSKA (reference sequence).